Presented here are 4 T cell receptor beta chains from one specimen sequenced in a study of blood T cell repertoires in COVID-19. Profiling relied on immunoSEQ multiplex PCR, and the TCRdb table lists in-frame clones only, not all of them. The table records hundreds of thousands of clones, 70% to 90% of them present only once. The specimen was PBMCs or T cells enriched from blood (not recorded which). The receptors come from a woman aged 18-29 years who had been exposed to COVID-19.

The chain joins TRBV6-2 or TRBV6-3 to TRBJ2-1, with D possibly being TRBD2 (6 bases). CDR3 length: 14 amino acids. CDR1 and CDR2 from the germline V gene are MNHEY and SVGEGT. With 2 bases removed from V and 7 bases from J, the gap between germline ends came to 12 bases. The CDR3: CASSYGLPGNEQFF. CDR3 in DNA: TGTGCCAGCAGTTACGGACTACCCGGGAATGAGCAGTTCTTC.

The chain employs TRBV27 and TRBJ2-7; D may be TRBD2 (5 bases). CDR1 MNHEY and CDR2 SMNVEV come from the germline V gene (reference sequence). This CDR3 contains 11 residues. V shed 10 bases and J shed 7 bases, with 14 bases lying between them. DNA for the CDR3: TGTGCCACCCGGGGTCTGGGGGAGCAGTACTTC. It yields the protein CATRGLGEQYF.

This sequence joins TRBV10-1 and TRBJ1-1; D is ambiguous. This CDR3 contains 13 residues. The germline CDR1 and CDR2 sequences are WNHNN and SYGVQD (reference sequence). Trimming took 6 bases from V and 2 from J, leaving 10 bases between them. CDR3 sequence reads: CASRETENTEAFF. The CDR3 DNA follows: TGCGCCAGCAGGGAAACAGAAAACACTGAAGCTTTCTTT.

This chain joins TRBV5-4 and TRBJ1-2, with TRBD1 as a possible D gene (6 bases). Germline V CDR1 and CDR2: SGHNT, YYREEE (reference sequence). Trimming took off 5 bases at V and 4 bases at J, with 12 bases between the two ends. The CDR3 is 13 residues long. CDR3 nucleotide sequence: TGTGCCAGCAGACCGGGGGGCAGCTATGGCTACACCTTC. Translation gives CASRPGGSYGYTF.